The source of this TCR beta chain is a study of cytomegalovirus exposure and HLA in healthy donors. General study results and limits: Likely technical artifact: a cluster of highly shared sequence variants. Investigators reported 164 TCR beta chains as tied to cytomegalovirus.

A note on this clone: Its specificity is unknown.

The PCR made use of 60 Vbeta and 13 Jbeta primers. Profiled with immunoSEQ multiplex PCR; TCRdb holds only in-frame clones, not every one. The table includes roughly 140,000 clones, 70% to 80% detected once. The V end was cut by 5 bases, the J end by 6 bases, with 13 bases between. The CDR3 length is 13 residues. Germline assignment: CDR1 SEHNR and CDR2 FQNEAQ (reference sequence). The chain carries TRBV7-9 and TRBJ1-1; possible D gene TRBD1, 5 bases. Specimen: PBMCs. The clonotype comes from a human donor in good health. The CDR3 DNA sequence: TGTGCCAGCAGCGGAGGACCGGGGGCTGAAGCTTTCTTT. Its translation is CASSGGPGAEAFF.